The source of this T cell receptor (beta chain) is a study of T-cell reconstitution after alpha-beta-depleted transplantation in children. Study-wide results and caveats: As was reported, about two months after transplant, alpha-beta T cells came from several hundred expanded graft clones. Surviving thymic progenitors and recipient T cells were the source of high TCRbeta diversity at day 60 in some patients. Newly produced T cells mostly provided counts and TCRbeta diversity after one year, as hyperexpanded clones declined.

Preparation of the TCRbeta library used unique molecular identifiers. One entry per CDR3 protein results from TCRdb running MiXCR on the PCR reads. In the table there are 500,000 to 600,000 distinct CDR3 sequences, over 20% of which are singletons. This clonotype was detected only a few times. What it binds is unknown. Germline loops: CDR1 SGHRS, CDR2 YFSETQ. Trimming removed 4 bases from V and 1 base from J, with 14 bases in between. CDR3 length: 15 residues. The rearrangement uses TRBV5-1 and TRBJ1-1, with D perhaps TRBD1 (6 bases). The sequence derives from a boy under three years old with Wiskott-Aldrich syndrome, due to receive a stem cell transplant. Sequenced here: PBMCs, sampled before TCRalphabeta/CD19-depleted stem cell transplant. CDR3 nucleotide sequence: TGCGCCAGCAGCCAGAAAGGACAGCCGAACACTGAAGCTTTCTTT. This gives the protein CASSQKGQPNTEAFF.